A single sample gave rise to the 26 T cell receptor beta chains below, sequenced in a study of T cells in Graves' hyperthyroidism and ophthalmopathy. Amplified TCR beta CDR3 regions came from RNA transcripts. TCR CDR3 regions were first amplified by RT-PCR with HTBI primers. One entry per CDR3 protein results from TCRdb running MiXCR on the multiplex PCR reads. Among 500,000 to 650,000 distinct CDR3 sequences listed, about 45% were seen once. The sequenced material came from peripheral blood or thyroid tissue (not recorded which). These receptor sequences come from an adult woman with Graves' disease, either hyperthyroidism or ophthalmopathy (not recorded which).

This clonotype has a count of ten or more. V is TRBV5-1 and J is TRBJ2-7; 9 bases match TRBD1. Germline values: CDR1 SGHRS, CDR2 YFSETQ. V gave up 2 bases and J gave up 0 bases; unmatched junction bases: 3. This CDR3 spans 15 amino acids. The CDR3 coding sequence is TGCGCCAGCAGCTTAGGGACAGGGAGCTCCTACGAGCAGTACTTC. Translation: CASSLGTGSSYEQYF.

Notes on this clonotype: The DNA is left out, because the CDR3 cannot be placed on it with certainty; the CDR3 is given as TCRdb lists it. The chain joins TRBV25-1 to TRBJ1-2; TRBD1, the D gene given by the table, was not confirmed from the DNA. CDR1 MGHDK and CDR2 SYGVNS come from the germline V gene. The CDR3 numbers 22 amino acids, ends counted. CDR3: CASRLGFFYICSLFGTGLGYTF.

Only one count was recorded for this clonotype. V gene TRBV5-1 combines with J gene TRBJ1-1, with D unresolved. CDR3 length: 15 amino acids. The V and J ends lost 7 bases and 7 bases respectively, with 23 bases between them. Per the germline V gene, CDR1 is SGHRS and CDR2 is YFSETQ. The CDR3 region is CASLDYDRSYNEAFF. The CDR3 bases are TGCGCCAGCCTCGATTACGACCGATCCTACAATGAAGCTTTCTTT.

This clonotype was picked up a small number of times. This chain connects TRBV19 to TRBJ1-1; the D is unclear. Trimming shortened V by 5 bases and J by 3 bases, and 16 bases separated the two germline ends. Germline V gene data show CDR1 as LNHDA and CDR2 as SQIVND (reference sequence). There are 15 residues in the CDR3. The DNA for the CDR3 is TGTGCCAGTAGTGCTGGCCGTGGAGAGGACACTGAAGCTTTCTTT. It translates to CASSAGRGEDTEAFF.

In this sample, this clonotype turned up many times. The chain couples TRBV4-1 to TRBJ2-2; D call uncertain. CDR3 length equals 12 residues. The V end was cut by 1 base, the J end by 7 bases, with 4 bases between. From germline, CDR1 is MGHRA and CDR2 YSYEKL. CDR3 bases: TGCGCCAGCAGCCAAGTAGGCGGGGAGCTGTTTTTT. Residues: CASSQVGGELFF.

The rearrangement links TRBV4-2 to TRBJ1-2, with a tentative D call TRBD1 (5 bases). In germline, CDR1 is LGHNA, CDR2 YNFKEQ. The V and J ends lost 0 bases and 6 bases respectively, with 17 bases between them. The CDR3 covers 16 residues. CDR3 protein: CASSQEGQPGDDGYTF. CDR3 sequence (DNA): TGTGCCAGCAGCCAAGAAGGACAACCCGGGGACGATGGCTACACCTTC.

This clonotype has ten or more counts. V usage is TRBV29-1 and J usage is TRBJ1-1, with D hard to call. Germline CDR1 reads SQVTM; CDR2 reads ANQGSEA. There are 13 residues in the CDR3. The V and J ends lost 4 bases and 0 bases respectively, with 9 bases between them. The CDR3, as DNA: TGCAGCGTTGGCGGTCAGATGAACACTGAAGCTTTCTTT. Translating gives CSVGGQMNTEAFF.

Points on this clonotype: Possible read error: a much larger clone is one base away. V usage is TRBV7-9 and J usage is TRBJ2-7; TRBD2 might be the D (5 bases). Germline V gene lookup returns CDR1 SEHNR and CDR2 FQNEAQ (reference sequence). The CDR3 loop spans 16 amino acids. V lost 1 base to trimming and J lost 3 bases, with 16 bases between them. CDR3 sequence: CASSLVFWEGSYEQYF. DNA of the CDR3: TGTGCCAGCAGCTTAGTTTTTTGGGAAGGGAGCTACGAGCAGTACTTC. Combining the CDR3 with reference TRBV7-9 and TRBJ2-7 gives the whole variable domain DTGVSQNPRHKITKRGQNVTFRCDPISEHNRLYWYRQTLGQGPEFLTYFQNEAQLEKSRLLSDRFSAERPKGSFSTLEIQRTEQGDSAMYLCASSLVFWEGSYEQYFGPGTRLTVT.

There are many counts of this clonotype. The chain carries TRBV7-8 and TRBJ1-2; 10 bases match TRBD1. V was clipped by 1 base and J by 8 bases; unmatched bases: 13. Germline loops: CDR1 SGHVS, CDR2 FQNEAQ. CDR3 length: 17 amino acids. CDR3 loop: CASSLGPLGQGIYGYTF. In nucleotides, the CDR3 is TGTGCCAGCAGCTTAGGTCCATTGGGACAGGGGATCTACGGCTACACCTTC.

CDR3 region: CALGDSTYEQYF. The CDR3 coding sequence is TGTGCTTTGGGGGACAGCACCTACGAGCAGTACTTC. The chain is built from TRBV7-9 and TRBJ2-7; 7 nucleotides match TRBD1. The CDR3 totals 12 residues. Germline lookup yields CDR1 SEHNR and CDR2 FQNEAQ (reference sequence).

The genes are TRBV7-8 and TRBJ1-4; D is unresolved. Germline V gene sequence: CDR1 SGHVS, CDR2 FQNEAQ. CDR3 length equals 14 residues. Trimming cost V 4 bases and J 13 bases, with 19 bases left between them. This chain's CDR3 is CASSSSDPGRGLFF. In DNA, the CDR3 is TGTGCCAGCAGCTCCTCGGACCCCGGACGCGGACTGTTTTTT.

Concerning this clonotype: Sequence at one end of the junction differs from germline and may be a read error. The chain couples TRBV20-1 to TRBJ2-5; TRBD2 aligns across 10 bases. The germline gives CDR1 DFQATT, CDR2 SNEGSKA (reference sequence). The CDR3 spans 15 residues. The CDR3 sequence: CSARVASGRIETQYF. CDR3 nucleotide sequence: TGCAGTGCTAGGGTGGCTAGCGGGAGAATAGAGACGCAGTACTTC.

The rearrangement uses TRBV19 and TRBJ2-3; 8 bases match TRBD2. In germline, CDR1 is LNHDA, CDR2 SQIVND (reference sequence). CDR3 size: 16 residues. Trimming at V came to 1 base and at J to 3 bases, leaving 6 bases not matched to a gene. CDR3 in amino acids: CASSIGGGRRTDTQYF. The DNA of the CDR3 is TGTGCCAGTAGTATAGGCGGCGGGAGGAGAACAGATACGCAGTATTTT.

The V call is TRBV7-2, the J call TRBJ2-7, with D uncertain. Germline V CDR1 and CDR2: SGHTA, FQGNSA. Trimming cost V 5 bases and J 4 bases, with 12 bases left between them. This CDR3 is built from 13 residues. DNA for the CDR3: TGTGCCAGCAGCCCAAAGGTCGTTTACGAGCAGTACTTC. It encodes CASSPKVVYEQYF.

This clonotype showed up many times. The V and J genes are TRBV7-2 and TRBJ1-1; no firm D call. The V and J ends lost 5 bases and 0 bases respectively, with 13 bases between them. The CDR3 covers 15 residues. CDR1 is SGHTA, CDR2 FQGNSA, per germline. In DNA, the CDR3 is TGTGCCAGCAGCCCCGGGTGGACGGTGAACACTGAAGCTTTCTTT. Encoded protein: CASSPGWTVNTEAFF.

This clonotype appeared many times. V usage is TRBV7-8 and J usage is TRBJ2-5; 8 bases map to TRBD2. The germline V gene has CDR1 SGHVS and CDR2 FQNEAQ. The CDR3 sequence is 14 residues long. With 5 bases clipped from V and 3 bases from J, the junction kept 5 bases outside the gene matches. The chain's CDR3 is CASSPPGLEETQYF. The CDR3 nucleotides read TGTGCCAGCAGCCCACCGGGACTAGAAGAGACCCAGTACTTC.

This rearrangement joins TRBV7-2 to TRBJ2-2, with 10 bases matching TRBD1. Germline values: CDR1 SGHTA, CDR2 FQGNSA. The CDR3 has 17 amino acids. The V gene end was trimmed by 3 bases and the J gene end by 4 bases; junction bases not matched to a gene: 8. The CDR3 DNA reads TGTGCCAGCAGCTTTAATCGGGACAGGGGAGGCACCGGGGAGCTGTTTTTT. Protein product: CASSFNRDRGGTGELFF.

This clonotype was counted between two and nine times. The rearrangement joins TRBV29-1 to TRBJ1-2; D may be TRBD1 (6 bases). Germline V gene data show CDR1 as SQVTM and CDR2 as ANQGSEA. The V end lost 1 base, the J end lost 2 bases, and 14 bases lay between the germline ends. The CDR3 has 15 amino acids. The CDR3 DNA reads TGCAGCGTTGAAGTCTTAACAGGGACGAACTATGGCTACACCTTC. Its protein is CSVEVLTGTNYGYTF. Using reference TRBV29-1 and TRBJ1-2 for the parts outside the CDR3, the full variable domain is SAVISQKPSRDICQRGTSLTIQCQVDSQVTMMFWYRQQPGQSLTLIATANQGSEATYESGFVIDKFPISRPNLTFSTLTVSNMSPEDSSIYLCSVEVLTGTNYGYTFGSGTRLTVV.

The chain recombines TRBV20-1 with TRBJ1-2; the D gene is possibly TRBD1 (6 bases). V lost 0 bases, J lost 3 bases, and 14 bases lay in between. Germline V CDR1 and CDR2: DFQATT, SNEGSKA (reference sequence). CDR3 length: 15 residues. Here the CDR3 DNA reads TGCAGTGCTAGAGATCGGCGGGGGCAGGACTATGGCTACACCTTC. Translation: CSARDRRGQDYGYTF.

This clonotype has ten or more counts. This sequence joins TRBV7-2 and TRBJ2-7; 10 bases fit TRBD2. The CDR3 has 15 amino acids. V lost 8 bases and J lost 0; bases outside the gene matches: 7. Per germline, CDR1 SGHTA and CDR2 FQGNSA. CDR3: CASLRTSGSSYEQYF. The CDR3, as DNA: TGTGCCAGCTTACGGACTAGCGGTTCCTCCTACGAGCAGTACTTC.

V is TRBV11-2 and J is TRBJ2-6, with D perhaps assigned TRBD1 or TRBD2 (5 bases each). Trimming took 5 bases from V and 2 from J, leaving 13 bases between them. This CDR3 region has 16 residues. The V gene's germline CDR1 is SGHAT and CDR2 FQNNGV. CDR3 loop: CASSDGTEAGANVLTF. The CDR3 DNA reads TGTGCCAGCAGCGACGGGACCGAGGCTGGGGCCAACGTCCTGACTTTC.

In regard to this clonotype: A much larger clone differs from this one at a single base, so this may be a read error. This chain joins TRBV10-3 and TRBJ1-1; D remains ambiguous. V lost 5 bases, J lost 4 bases, and 14 bases lay in between. The CDR3 has 14 amino acids. Germline CDR1 is ENHRY and CDR2 is SYGVKD. DNA of the CDR3: TGTGCCATCAGTACGATCGGAGGACGCACTGAAGCTTTCTTT. Amino acid sequence: CAISTIGGRTEAFF.

Many counts were recorded for this clonotype. The chain links TRBV19 to TRBJ2-5; D remains unclear. Trimming removed 6 bases at V and 0 bases at J, with 8 bases between. This CDR3 is built from 13 residues. Germline CDR1 LNHDA, CDR2 SQIVND (reference sequence). The CDR3 bases are TGTGCCAGTAGGTGGACCCACCAAGAGACCCAGTACTTC. Translation: CASRWTHQETQYF.

The chain is built from TRBV20-1 and TRBJ1-5; 8 positions agree with TRBD1. This CDR3 contains 15 residues. The V segment lost 3 bases and the J segment 3 bases; nucleotides outside the gene matches: 7. The germline V gene encodes CDR1 DFQATT and CDR2 SNEGSKA (reference sequence). CDR3 sequence: CSASFGTGYNQPQHF. In nucleotides, the CDR3 is TGCAGTGCTAGTTTCGGGACAGGCTACAATCAGCCCCAGCATTTT.

The sample holds many counts of this clonotype. This chain links TRBV9 with TRBJ2-5; the match to TRBD2 covers 8 bases. V was pared by 0 bases and J by 5 bases, with 6 bases of the junction left unmatched. Germline V gene lookup returns CDR1 SGDLS and CDR2 YYNGEE. The CDR3 extends over 15 amino acids. CDR3 coding DNA: TGTGCCAGCAGCGTAGGCAACGGGAGGGCGGAGACCCAGTACTTC. Amino acids: CASSVGNGRAETQYF.

V usage is TRBV15 and J usage is TRBJ2-5; 8 bases line up with TRBD1. Trimming cost V 4 bases and J 4 bases; bases outside gene matches: 8. CDR3 size: 15 residues. Looked up from germline, CDR1 is LNHNV and CDR2 is YYDKDF (reference sequence). This CDR3 is CATSKDRAGTETQYF. The CDR3 DNA reads TGTGCCACCAGCAAGGACAGGGCAGGGACAGAGACCCAGTACTTC.